Each of the 21 T cell receptor beta chains below was sequenced from the same sample in a study of T cell responses to AZD1222 COVID-19 vaccine. Profiled with immunoSEQ multiplex PCR; TCRdb holds only in-frame clones, not every one. The sample includes some 120,000 clones, about 88% seen only once; the top ten take roughly 9.8%. This material consisted of peripheral blood, taken on day 0 of AZD1222 vaccination. The receptors were gathered from an adult in good health.

The chain is built from TRBV5-1 and TRBJ1-1; 7 nucleotides agree with TRBD1. The V segment lost 0 bases and the J segment 6 bases; nucleotides outside the gene matches: 5. The CDR3 totals 14 residues. Germline CDR1 reads SGHRS; CDR2 reads YFSETQ. The CDR3 loop reads CASSLAPGQPEAFF. CDR3 nucleotides: TGCGCCAGCAGCTTGGCACCGGGACAGCCTGAAGCTTTCTTT.

This clone was seen a few times. The chain joins TRBV19 to TRBJ2-7; 9 nucleotides match TRBD2. V was clipped by 1 base and J by 3 bases; unmatched bases: 7. CDR1 is LNHDA and CDR2 is SQIVND in the germline V gene (reference sequence). The CDR3 has 16 amino acids. DNA of the CDR3: TGTGCCAGTAGTATAGGAGGCGGGGGGGGAAACTACGAGCAGTACTTC. It is translated as CASSIGGGGGNYEQYF.

The rearrangement joins TRBV27 to TRBJ2-7; TRBD2 matches 7 bases. Per the germline V gene, CDR1 is MNHEY and CDR2 is SMNVEV (reference sequence). Trimming cost V 0 bases and J 5 bases; bases outside gene matches: 7. The CDR3 extends over 15 amino acids. The CDR3 region has the DNA TGTGCCAGCAGTTTATCTCCGGGAGGTTCCCACGAGCAGTACTTC. The encoded protein is CASSLSPGGSHEQYF.

The chain employs TRBV5-1 and TRBJ2-2, with TRBD1 as a possible D gene (6 bases). The CDR3 has 19 amino acids. V was trimmed by 1 base and J by 2 bases, leaving 21 bases between them. Germline V lookup: CDR1 SGHRS, CDR2 YFSETQ. CDR3: CASSLLGQEFGINTGELFF. The CDR3 coding sequence is TGCGCCAGCAGCTTGTTGGGACAAGAATTTGGGATCAACACCGGGGAGCTGTTTTTT.

The V and J genes are TRBV20-1 and TRBJ2-2; D is tentatively TRBD1 or TRBD2 (5 bases each). CDR3 length: 15 amino acids. Germline lookup yields CDR1 DFQATT and CDR2 SNEGSKA (reference sequence). Trimming took off 3 bases at V and 0 bases at J, with 11 bases between the two ends. The CDR3 nucleotides read TGCAGTGCTAGTGAGGGGCTCGCGAACACCGGGGAGCTGTTTTTT. It codes for CSASEGLANTGELFF.

The genes are TRBV11-3 and TRBJ2-7, with D tentatively TRBD2 (6 bases). In germline, CDR1 is SGHNT, CDR2 YENEEA. V lost 2 bases to trimming and J lost 1 base, with 15 bases between them. The CDR3 loop spans 16 amino acids. The CDR3 region is CASSLRGGVGSYEQYF. The CDR3 DNA sequence: TGTGCCAGCAGCTTAAGAGGCGGGGTCGGATCCTACGAGCAGTACTTC.

The genes are TRBV10-2 and TRBJ2-7; a possible D gene is TRBD2 (5 bases). The V end lost 3 bases, the J end lost 3 bases, and 9 bases lay between the germline ends. In germline, CDR1 is WSHSY, CDR2 SAAADI. This CDR3 spans 13 amino acids. The CDR3 DNA is TGCGCCAGCAGTGACCCCGGGATCTACGAGCAGTACTTC. Encoded protein: CASSDPGIYEQYF.

This rearrangement joins TRBV29-1 to TRBJ2-2, with a tentative D call TRBD1 (6 bases). V dropped 3 bases and J dropped 6 bases, with 17 bases sitting between them. The CDR3 has 15 amino acids. The germline V gene has CDR1 SQVTM and CDR2 ANQGSEA. CDR3 sequence: CSVDSRDRFPGELFF. CDR3 sequence (DNA): TGCAGCGTTGATTCCCGAGACAGGTTCCCCGGGGAGCTGTTTTTT.

The rearrangement links TRBV29-1 to TRBJ1-2; 7 nucleotides match TRBD1. This CDR3 spans 12 amino acids. Germline loops: CDR1 SQVTM, CDR2 ANQGSEA. V lost 7 bases, J lost 1 base, and 3 bases stayed unmatched. The CDR3 sequence: CSAGQDNYGYTF. CDR3 nucleotides: TGCAGCGCCGGACAGGATAACTATGGCTACACCTTC.

The J gene is TRBJ1-4, the V gene TRBV25-1, with 7 bases matching TRBD1. The ends lost 5 bases at V and 8 bases at J; junction bases unmatched: 5. The germline gives CDR1 MGHDK, CDR2 SYGVNS. The CDR3 is made up of 13 amino acids. Here the CDR3 DNA reads TGTGCCAGCAGTAGGGCAGGGGGAGAAAAACTGTTTTTT. This codes for CASSRAGGEKLFF.

CDR3 sequence (DNA): TGTGCCAGCAGCTTGGGAATTACCTACGAGCAGTACTTC. Its translation: CASSLGITYEQYF. The rearrangement links TRBV5-5 to TRBJ2-7; no reliable D call. V gave up 0 bases and J gave up 2 bases, with 6 bases separating them. The CDR3 covers 13 residues. The germline V gene encodes CDR1 SGHKS and CDR2 YYEKEE (reference sequence).

This sequence joins TRBV5-4 and TRBJ2-7, with a weak D call TRBD2 (6 bases). Trimming left V 0 bases short and J 2 bases short, with 6 bases between. Germline V gene data show CDR1 as SGHNT and CDR2 as YYREEE (reference sequence). The CDR3 has 13 amino acids. The CDR3 bases are TGTGCCAGCAGCTTGGGCGGGACCTACGAGCAGTACTTC. This sequence encodes CASSLGGTYEQYF.

This clone was counted a single time. The chain combines TRBV5-6 with TRBJ2-1; D uncertain. The CDR3 runs to 11 residues. V lost 1 base to trimming and J lost 4 bases, with 0 bases between them. Germline lookup yields CDR1 SGHDT and CDR2 YYEEEE. The CDR3 DNA follows: TGTGCCAGCAGCTTGTACAATGAGCAGTTCTTC. Translated: CASSLYNEQFF.

This clone was observed once. The chain links TRBV18 to TRBJ2-3; no reliable D call. There are 14 residues in the CDR3. From germline, CDR1 is KGHSH and CDR2 LQKENI. V was cut by 2 bases and J by 0 bases, with 6 bases left in between. CDR3 protein: CASSPRTSTDTQYF. In nucleotides, the CDR3 is TGTGCCAGCTCACCAAGAACTAGCACAGATACGCAGTATTTT.

The chain uses TRBV20-1 and TRBJ2-7, with D perhaps TRBD1 or TRBD2 (5 bases each). The germline V gene has CDR1 DFQATT and CDR2 SNEGSKA (reference sequence). The length of the CDR3 is 11 residues. The V end lost 3 bases, the J end lost 3 bases, and 6 bases lay between the germline ends. CDR3 coding DNA: TGCAGTGCTAGGGGGGACTACGAGCAGTACTTC. Its translation: CSARGDYEQYF.

The DNA of the CDR3 is TGCAGCGTTGAAGAGGGGGATGGCTACACCTTC. It translates to CSVEEGDGYTF. The chain recombines TRBV29-1 with TRBJ1-2; D is possibly TRBD1 (5 bases). Germline CDR1 reads SQVTM; CDR2 reads ANQGSEA. CDR3 size: 11 residues. Trimming pared 0 bases from V and 6 bases from J, leaving 5 bases between.

The V and J genes are TRBV5-1 and TRBJ2-5; TRBD2 matches 13 bases. From germline, CDR1 is SGHRS and CDR2 YFSETQ. V trimming: 7 bases; J trimming: 4 bases; junction bases outside the gene matches: 7. This CDR3 region has 15 residues. The CDR3 sequence is CASRQLAGGSETQYF. CDR3 coding DNA: TGCGCCAGCCGACAACTAGCGGGAGGGTCAGAGACCCAGTACTTC.

The rearrangement joins TRBV6-6 to TRBJ1-1; 7 bases match TRBD1. Germline assignment: CDR1 MNHNY and CDR2 SVGAGI (reference sequence). There are 14 residues in the CDR3. V lost 4 bases to trimming and J lost 6 bases; unmatched junction nucleotides: 8. The CDR3 is CASSSTGAISEAFF. Written as DNA, the CDR3 is TGTGCCAGCAGTTCCACAGGGGCGATCTCTGAAGCTTTCTTT.

This chain links TRBV4-3 with TRBJ1-5, with no clear D. Per germline, CDR1 LGHNA and CDR2 YSLEER. This CDR3 is built from 15 residues. The germline V and J ends were trimmed by 4 bases and 1 base, with 11 bases remaining between them. CDR3 in DNA: TGCGCCAGCAGCCCCCGGGCGGGGAGCAATCAGCCCCAGCATTTT. As protein: CASSPRAGSNQPQHF.

V gene TRBV24-1 combines with J gene TRBJ2-1; the match to TRBD2 covers 13 bases. Unmatched junction bases numbered 4, after V lost 4 bases and J lost 5 bases. CDR3 length: 16 residues. CDR1 KGHDR and CDR2 SFDVKD come from the germline V gene. CDR3 loop: CATSERTSGSNNEQFF. The CDR3, as DNA: TGTGCCACCAGTGAAAGGACTAGCGGGAGCAACAATGAGCAGTTCTTC.

The V gene is TRBV7-9, the J gene TRBJ2-7, with D hard to call. The CDR3 runs to 14 residues. Trimming left V 4 bases short and J 3 bases short, with 13 bases between. Germline assignment: CDR1 SEHNR and CDR2 FQNEAQ (reference sequence). CDR3 nucleotides: TGTGCCAGCAGCTCCCCCGGTGCACACTACGAGCAGTACTTC. Protein sequence: CASSSPGAHYEQYF. Complete variable domain (other parts from reference TRBV7-9 and TRBJ2-7): DTGVSQNPRHKITKRGQNVTFRCDPISEHNRLYWYRQTLGQGPEFLTYFQNEAQLEKSRLLSDRFSAERPKGSFSTLEIQRTEQGDSAMYLCASSSPGAHYEQYFGPGTRLTVT.